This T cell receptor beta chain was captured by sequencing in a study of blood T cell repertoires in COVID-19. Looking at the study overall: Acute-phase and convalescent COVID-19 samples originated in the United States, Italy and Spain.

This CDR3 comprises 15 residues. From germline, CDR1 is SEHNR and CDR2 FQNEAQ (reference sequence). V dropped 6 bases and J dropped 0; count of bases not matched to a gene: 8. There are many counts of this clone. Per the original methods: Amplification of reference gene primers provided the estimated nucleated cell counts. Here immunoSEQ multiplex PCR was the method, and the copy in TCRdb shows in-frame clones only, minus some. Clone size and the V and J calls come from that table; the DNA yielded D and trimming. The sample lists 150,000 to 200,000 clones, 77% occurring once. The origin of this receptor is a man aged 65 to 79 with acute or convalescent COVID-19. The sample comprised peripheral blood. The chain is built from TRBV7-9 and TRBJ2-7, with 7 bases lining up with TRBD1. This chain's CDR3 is CASSRQGTDSYEQYF. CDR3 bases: TGTGCCAGCAGTAGACAGGGAACAGACTCCTACGAGCAGTACTTC.